These T cell receptor beta chains were read from a single sample in a study of metastatic and nonmetastatic thyroid tumors. With MiXCR, TCRdb reprocessed the PCR reads. The sample consists of 17,000 or so clones, about 26% of them appearing once. What was sequenced was adjacent normal tissue. The receptors stem from a female donor with papillary thyroid cancer or a benign thyroid nodule (not recorded which). Some clones in this sample may be carry-over from other donors' samples. CDR3s include the opening cysteine and the closing phenylalanine or tryptophan. The D gene is left open where the match is weak. Clone size appears in some rows only: once, few, many, or a class for an expanded clone.

abundance: -
v_gene: TRBV5-1
d_gene: TRBD1
j_gene: TRBJ1-3
CDR3nt: TGCGCCAGCAGCCCCTACAGGGGGTTTGGTGGAAACACCATATATTTT
CDR3aa: CASSPYRGFGGNTIYF

abundance: -
v_gene: TRBV4-3
d_gene: -
j_gene: TRBJ2-7
CDR3nt: TGCGCCAGCAGCCAGTCCGGGAGCCGAGAGCAGTACTTC
CDR3aa: CASSQSGSREQYF

abundance: many
v_gene: TRBV5-1
d_gene: TRBD2
j_gene: TRBJ2-1
CDR3nt: TGCGCCAGCAGCCCATCGGGACTAGGTTTGGGTAATGAGCAGTTCTTC
CDR3aa: CASSPSGLGLGNEQFF

abundance: -
v_gene: TRBV27
d_gene: -
j_gene: TRBJ2-3
CDR3nt: TGTGCCAGCAGTTTAGAGGGGTTAGGCACAGATACGCAGTATTTT
CDR3aa: CASSLEGLGTDTQYF

abundance: -
v_gene: TRBV4-1
d_gene: -
j_gene: TRBJ1-6
CDR3nt: TGCGCCAGCAGCCAAGTGGGCAGGGTGGGGTCACCCCTCCACTTT
CDR3aa: CASSQVGRVGSPLHF

abundance: few
v_gene: TRBV19
d_gene: -
j_gene: TRBJ1-5
CDR3nt: TGTGCCAGTAGTATAGACGACTGGCAAGTGCGACCCCAGCATTTT
CDR3aa: CASSIDDWQVRPQHF

abundance: -
v_gene: TRBV11-2
d_gene: -
j_gene: TRBJ1-2
CDR3nt: TGTGCCAGCAGCTTAGGGCGACACTCGTATGGCTACACCTTC
CDR3aa: CASSLGRHSYGYTF

abundance: -
v_gene: TRBV20-1
d_gene: -
j_gene: TRBJ2-1
CDR3nt: TGCAGTGCCAAGACAGGGCCGGGGGTCGCCTACAATGAGCAGTTCTTC
CDR3aa: CSAKTGPGVAYNEQFF

abundance: many
v_gene: TRBV5-1
d_gene: TRBD2
j_gene: TRBJ2-7
CDR3nt: TGCGCCAGCAGCCAAACCGGGACTAGAGAACCAGACGAGCAGTACTTC
CDR3aa: CASSQTGTREPDEQYF

abundance: few
v_gene: TRBV5-1
d_gene: -
j_gene: TRBJ2-7
CDR3nt: TGCGCCAGCAGCTTTTCCGGGGCCTCCTACGAGCAGTACTTC
CDR3aa: CASSFSGASYEQYF

abundance: many
v_gene: TRBV6-1
d_gene: -
j_gene: TRBJ1-5
CDR3nt: TGTGCCAGCAGTGTTCGGAAAGGGCAGGGAAGGCAGCCCCAGCATTTT
CDR3aa: CASSVRKGQGRQPQHF

abundance: -
v_gene: TRBV28
d_gene: -
j_gene: TRBJ1-1
CDR3nt: TGTGCCAGCAGTTTAGTTGGGGTGACTGAAGCTTTCTTT
CDR3aa: CASSLVGVTEAFF

abundance: few
v_gene: TRBV10-1
d_gene: -
j_gene: TRBJ2-2
CDR3nt: TGCGCCAGCAGGGGCGGGCCTGGGGTTCGAGGCACCGGGGAGCTGTTTTTT
CDR3aa: CASRGGPGVRGTGELFF

abundance: few
v_gene: TRBV11-2
d_gene: -
j_gene: TRBJ2-1
CDR3nt: TGTGCCAGCAGCTTAGGGAGAGGGGGGAGCTCCTACAATGAGCAGTTCTTC
CDR3aa: CASSLGRGGSSYNEQFF

abundance: few
v_gene: TRBV24-1
d_gene: TRBD1
j_gene: TRBJ1-5
CDR3nt: TGTGCCACCAGTGAACCAGACAGGGGGCTATCTCAGCCCCAGCATTTT
CDR3aa: CATSEPDRGLSQPQHF

abundance: -
v_gene: TRBV9
d_gene: TRBD1
j_gene: TRBJ1-6
CDR3nt: TGTGCCAGCAGCGCCCAGACAGGGGGTTCACCCCTCCACTTT
CDR3aa: CASSAQTGGSPLHF

abundance: few
v_gene: TRBV7-2
d_gene: -
j_gene: TRBJ2-7
CDR3nt: TGTGCCAGCAGCTTAGGAGGGGGGCTATTCTACGAGCAGTACTTC
CDR3aa: CASSLGGGLFYEQYF

abundance: -
v_gene: TRBV10-1
d_gene: -
j_gene: TRBJ1-2
CDR3nt: TGCGCCAGCAGTCGGGGACGCTATGGCTACACCTTC
CDR3aa: CASSRGRYGYTF

abundance: medium-sized
v_gene: TRBV27
d_gene: -
j_gene: TRBJ2-1
CDR3nt: TGTGCCAGCAGTTGGGGAAAGAGTCCCTCCAATGAGCAGTTCTTC
CDR3aa: CASSWGKSPSNEQFF

abundance: few
v_gene: TRBV2
d_gene: -
j_gene: TRBJ2-3
CDR3nt: TGTGCCAGCAGTGAAGGGCAGATCACAGATACGCAGTATTTT
CDR3aa: CASSEGQITDTQYF

abundance: few
v_gene: TRBV19
d_gene: -
j_gene: TRBJ2-2
CDR3nt: TGTGCCAGTAGTGTGGGGGAGAACACCGGGGAGCTGTTTTTT
CDR3aa: CASSVGENTGELFF

abundance: medium-sized
v_gene: TRBV6-5
d_gene: -
j_gene: TRBJ1-1
CDR3nt: TGTGCCAGCAGTTACAGAGGCAACACTGAAGCTTTCTTT
CDR3aa: CASSYRGNTEAFF

abundance: -
v_gene: TRBV6-2/TRBV6-3
d_gene: TRBD1
j_gene: TRBJ2-7
CDR3nt: TGTGCCAGCAGTTTCGGACAGGCCTACGAGCAGTACTTC
CDR3aa: CASSFGQAYEQYF

abundance: -
v_gene: TRBV10-1
d_gene: -
j_gene: TRBJ2-5
CDR3nt: TGCGCCAGCAGTGAGTCTTTGGCGGGGACCCAGTACTTC
CDR3aa: CASSESLAGTQYF

abundance: -
v_gene: TRBV5-4
d_gene: -
j_gene: TRBJ2-7
CDR3nt: TGTGCCAGCAGCTTGGGGAGCAGCCTCTACGAGCAGTACTTC
CDR3aa: CASSLGSSLYEQYF

abundance: -
v_gene: TRBV24-1
d_gene: TRBD1
j_gene: TRBJ1-1
CDR3nt: TGTGCCACCAGTGATTCAGGGGGCCACAGAGAAGCTTTCTTT
CDR3aa: CATSDSGGHREAFF

abundance: -
v_gene: TRBV2
d_gene: -
j_gene: TRBJ1-5
CDR3nt: TGTGCCAGCAGTGCCCAAAAAACCTGGATGGGCAATCAGCCCCAGCATTTT
CDR3aa: CASSAQKTWMGNQPQHF

abundance: few
v_gene: TRBV24-1
d_gene: -
j_gene: TRBJ2-1
CDR3nt: TGTGCCACCAGTCGGCGGCTCTGGGACAATGAGCAGTTCTTC
CDR3aa: CATSRRLWDNEQFF

abundance: -
v_gene: TRBV11-2
d_gene: TRBD2
j_gene: TRBJ2-1
CDR3nt: TGTGCCAGCAGCTTAGTGGTGGCTAGCGGGAGCGGGAATGAGCAGTTCTTC
CDR3aa: CASSLVVASGSGNEQFF

abundance: large
v_gene: TRBV19
d_gene: -
j_gene: TRBJ1-5
CDR3nt: TGTGCCAGTAGTATCCCACCACCCAATCAGCCCCAGCATTTT
CDR3aa: CASSIPPPNQPQHF

abundance: large
v_gene: TRBV10-1
d_gene: -
j_gene: TRBJ2-2
CDR3nt: TGCGCCAGCAGTGAGTTAGGCGCGTTCGCGAACACCGGGGAGCTGTTTTTT
CDR3aa: CASSELGAFANTGELFF